This T cell receptor beta chain emerged from a study of PD-L1 blockade in urothelial cancer. V lost 6 bases to trimming and J lost 3 bases, with 11 bases between them. This CDR3 region has 13 residues. The germline CDR1 and CDR2 sequences are LNHDA and SQIVND (reference sequence). Sequencing used immunoSEQ multiplex PCR; TCRdb keeps in-frame clones, though not all of them. The repertoire includes 70,000 to 75,000 clones, approximately 80% of them detected once, and about 4.5% sits in the top ten. This clone was observed once. This material consisted of PBMCs, taken around atezolizumab (anti-PD-L1) treatment. The TCR sequence derives from a man between 65 and 85 years old with urothelial cancer. J is TRBJ2-5 and V is TRBV19; weak D call: TRBD1 (6 bases). The CDR3: CASRDSKKETQYF. CDR3 sequence (DNA): TGTGCCAGTAGGGACAGCAAAAAAGAGACCCAGTACTTC.